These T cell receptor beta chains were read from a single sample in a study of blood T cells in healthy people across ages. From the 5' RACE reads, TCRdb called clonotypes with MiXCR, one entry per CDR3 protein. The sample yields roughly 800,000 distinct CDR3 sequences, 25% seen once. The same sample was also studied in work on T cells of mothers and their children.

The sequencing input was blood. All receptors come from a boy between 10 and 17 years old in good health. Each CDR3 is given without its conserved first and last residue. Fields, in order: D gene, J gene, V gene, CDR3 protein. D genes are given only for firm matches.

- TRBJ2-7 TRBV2 ASSEVGRDDEQY
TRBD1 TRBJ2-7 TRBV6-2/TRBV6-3 ASRTRDSSYEQY
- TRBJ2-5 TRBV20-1 SAMEGLETQY
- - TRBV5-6 ASSPRWGEQF
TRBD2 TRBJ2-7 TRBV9 ASSPSGTIYEQY
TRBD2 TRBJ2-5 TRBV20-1 SAGREGLGNQETQY
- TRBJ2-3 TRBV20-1 SAPWGTDTQY
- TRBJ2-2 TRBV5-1 ASRPGNLDTGELF
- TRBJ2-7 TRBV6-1 ASSERYRSSSYEQY
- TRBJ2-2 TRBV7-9 ASSSGERGTGELF
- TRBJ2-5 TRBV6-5 ASSYFGAGRQETQY
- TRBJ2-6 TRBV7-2 ASRMSGANVLT
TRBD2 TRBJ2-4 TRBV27 ASSPLAGLAKNIQY
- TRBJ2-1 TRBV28 ASSHQMTRAYNEQF
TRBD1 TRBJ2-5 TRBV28 ASSFAPPDRGQEAQY